These 28 T cell receptor beta chains were all obtained from the same sample, sequenced in a study of OX40 agonist ivuxolimab in advanced cancers. Library method: the immunoSEQ multiplex PCR assay. Held by TCRdb, this immuneACCESS table contains in-frame sequences only and omits some clones. Under half of the omission traces to an unresolved V gene where checked; the cause of the rest is unknown. For this sample the table gives roughly 80,000 clones, of which 90% to 95% were detected only once. The ten largest clones add up to roughly an eighth of the sample. The sequences come from CD4+ or CD8+ T cells sorted from blood, collected in a trial of the OX40 agonist ivuxolimab. All receptors derive from an adult with an advanced solid tumor such as melanoma, head and neck, liver or kidney cancer.

CDR3 region: CASSPGQGLGELFF. The DNA for the CDR3 is TGTGCCAGCAGCCCGGGGCAGGGGCTCGGGGAGCTGTTTTTT. This sequence joins TRBV7-6 and TRBJ2-2; a possible D gene is TRBD1 (6 bases). V was pared by 5 bases and J by 7 bases, with 14 bases between. The CDR3 runs 14 residues. From germline, CDR1 is SGHVS and CDR2 FNYEAQ.

Concerning this clone: This likely comes from a read error, as the CDR3 has no conserved phenylalanine or tryptophan at its end. Because the CDR3's place on the DNA is in doubt, the DNA is left out and the CDR3 is given as listed by TCRdb. The V and J genes are TRBV28 and TRBJ2-4; TRBD2 reflects the table's D call only, with no check against the DNA. The germline CDR1 and CDR2 sequences are MDHEN and SYDVKM. The CDR3 is made up of 10 amino acids, end residues included. The CDR3 spells CASSCFGGRY.

V usage is TRBV27 and J usage is TRBJ2-7, with 8 bases aligning to TRBD1. J gave up 2 bases and V 5 bases, and 11 bases lay outside the gene matches. CDR3 length: 16 amino acids. CDR1 and CDR2 (germline): MNHEY, SMNVEV (reference sequence). CDR3 nucleotides: TGTGCCAGCAGTCCAACAGCGACAGGGGTCCCCTACGAGCAGTACTTC. This encodes CASSPTATGVPYEQYF.

V gene TRBV29-1 combines with J gene TRBJ2-5; unclear D gene. TRBJ2-7 explains the end of the DNA better; the J call may be wrong. The CDR3 spans 13 residues. From germline, CDR1 is SQVTM and CDR2 ANQGSEA. As DNA, the CDR3 is TGCAGCGTTGGTCCAGGATCCTCCTACGAGCAGTACTTC. Translating it yields CSVGPGSSYEQYF.

V usage is TRBV4-1 and J usage is TRBJ1-5, with D possibly TRBD1 on 6 matching bases. The CDR3 length is 16 residues. Germline loops: CDR1 MGHRA, CDR2 YSYEKL. The V gene lost 1 base and the J gene lost 6 bases, with 16 bases spanning the gap. The CDR3 region has the DNA TGCGCCAGCAGCCAAGCGAGCACAGGGTTGACTCAGCCCCAGCATTTT. This translates into CASSQASTGLTQPQHF.

The chain recombines TRBV15 with TRBJ2-7, with a tentative D call TRBD1 (6 bases). Trimming removed 2 bases at V and 4 bases at J, with 21 bases between. CDR1 and CDR2 from the germline V gene are LNHNV and YYDKDF (reference sequence). The CDR3 runs to 17 residues. The CDR3 coding sequence is TGTGCCACCAGCAGACACCCGATTGGGGGCTCCCATTACGAGCAGTACTTC. It yields the protein CATSRHPIGGSHYEQYF.

V and J are TRBV15 and TRBJ2-3, with no clear D. CDR1 is LNHNV, CDR2 YYDKDF, per germline (reference sequence). This CDR3 has 12 residues. Trimming cost V 8 bases and J 0 bases, with 6 bases left between them. CDR3 loop: CATGWSTDTQYF. DNA of the CDR3: TGTGCCACCGGCTGGAGCACAGATACGCAGTATTTT.

The chain employs TRBV4-1 and TRBJ2-1; 7 nucleotides match TRBD1. V gave up 2 bases and J gave up 12 bases; unmatched junction bases: 10. CDR3 size: 14 residues. Germline lookup yields CDR1 MGHRA and CDR2 YSYEKL. The CDR3 DNA is TGCGCCAGCAGCCAATCTCTAGAGGGGGCAGGGCAGTTCTTC. As protein: CASSQSLEGAGQFF.

The rearrangement joins TRBV10-3 to TRBJ2-4; TRBD1 is a possible D gene (6 bases). Germline CDR1 ENHRY, CDR2 SYGVKD. The CDR3 is made up of 15 amino acids. Trimming pared 6 bases from V and 8 bases from J, leaving 20 bases between. The CDR3 sequence: CAIRGDQQGPDIQYF. The CDR3 nucleotides read TGTGCCATCAGAGGAGACCAACAGGGTCCGGACATTCAGTACTTC.

The rearrangement joins TRBV10-3 to TRBJ2-2, with D possibly called TRBD1 or TRBD2 (5 bases each). Trimming left V 5 bases short and J 5 bases short, with 12 bases between. Germline CDR1 reads ENHRY; CDR2 reads SYGVKD. CDR3 length: 14 residues. This CDR3 reads CAISSLGTTGELFF. The CDR3 coding sequence is TGTGCCATCAGTTCACTCGGGACGACCGGGGAGCTGTTTTTT.

For the CDR3, the DNA is TGCGCCAGCAGCCAAGATCACGGGACAGGGGGCGGAGAGCAGTACTTC. The encoded protein is CASSQDHGTGGGEQYF. The chain couples TRBV4-3 to TRBJ2-7; 12 bases line up with TRBD1. V was clipped by 0 bases and J by 7 bases; unmatched bases: 7. This CDR3 has 16 residues. CDR1 and CDR2 (germline): LGHNA, YSLEER.

The chain couples TRBV6-1 to TRBJ2-7, with D maybe TRBD1 (5 bases). CDR3 size: 13 residues. Trimming took 5 bases from V and 3 from J, leaving 11 bases between them. In germline, CDR1 is MNHNS, CDR2 SASEGT. CDR3 protein: CASSLTVLYEQYF. CDR3 DNA: TGTGCCAGCAGTCTGACAGTTCTCTACGAGCAGTACTTC.

Points on this clone: Other DNA sequences in the sample encode the same CDR3. The genes are TRBV19 and TRBJ2-1, with 7 bases identical to TRBD2. This CDR3 contains 14 residues. The germline CDR1 and CDR2 sequences are LNHDA and SQIVND (reference sequence). Trimming removed 4 bases from V and 2 bases from J; junction bases left unmatched: 2. CDR3 region: CASSSGGPYNEQFF. CDR3 DNA sequence: TGTGCCAGTAGTAGCGGGGGTCCCTACAATGAGCAGTTCTTC.

The chain recombines TRBV7-6 with TRBJ2-7; D perhaps matches TRBD1 (6 bases). Per the germline V gene, CDR1 is SGHVS and CDR2 is FNYEAQ. The CDR3 length is 17 residues. V lost 1 base and J 0 bases, leaving 16 bases between the germline ends. CDR3 coding DNA: TGTGCCAGCAGCTTAGGGGGGCAGGGAGCCTACTCCTACGAGCAGTACTTC. The encoded protein is CASSLGGQGAYSYEQYF.

The chain joins TRBV28 to TRBJ1-3; D perhaps matches TRBD1 (6 bases). CDR3 size: 15 residues. Germline V gene data show CDR1 as MDHEN and CDR2 as SYDVKM. Trimming stripped 6 bases from V and 4 bases from J, with 16 bases between. The CDR3 protein is CASRVAGGPGNTIYF. The CDR3 DNA sequence: TGTGCCAGCAGAGTAGCTGGGGGGCCAGGAAACACCATATATTTT.

The chain combines TRBV4-2 with TRBJ1-1, with D unresolved. V lost 6 bases and J 1 base, leaving 18 bases between the germline ends. Germline V CDR1 and CDR2: LGHNA, YNFKEQ. The CDR3 loop spans 16 amino acids. CDR3 sequence reads: CASRALEAGPNTEAFF. The CDR3 nucleotides are TGTGCCAGCAGGGCCCTTGAGGCGGGCCCGAACACTGAAGCTTTCTTT.

V gene TRBV27 combines with J gene TRBJ2-7; D ambiguous. The germline V gene has CDR1 MNHEY and CDR2 SMNVEV (reference sequence). This CDR3 is built from 12 residues. The V end was cut by 6 bases, the J end by 0 bases, with 6 bases between. CDR3 DNA sequence: TGTGCCAGCAGGGCGGTCTCCTACGAGCAGTACTTC. Amino acid sequence: CASRAVSYEQYF.

The genes are TRBV4-2 and TRBJ1-2, with TRBD1 matching 11 bases. The V gene's germline CDR1 is LGHNA and CDR2 YNFKEQ. V lost 8 bases, J lost 6 bases, and 2 bases stayed unmatched. CDR3 length: 12 amino acids. The CDR3 DNA reads as TGTGCCAGCGGGACAGGGGGGGATGGCTACACCTTC. Its translation: CASGTGGDGYTF.

The rearrangement links TRBV5-4 to TRBJ2-7; 9 nucleotides line up with TRBD1. V dropped 3 bases and J dropped 0; count of bases not matched to a gene: 4. Germline V CDR1 and CDR2: SGHNT, YYREEE (reference sequence). The CDR3 contains 15 residues. The CDR3 DNA is TGTGCCAGCAGCTACCCGACAGGGGGCTCCTACGAGCAGTACTTC. Translating it yields CASSYPTGGSYEQYF.

The chain carries TRBV6-5 and TRBJ2-1, with D uncertain. The CDR3 is made up of 13 amino acids. Trimming took 0 bases from V and 4 from J, leaving 4 bases between them. Germline values: CDR1 MNHEY, CDR2 SVGAGI. This CDR3 is CASSYSRYNEQFF. The CDR3 DNA reads TGTGCCAGCAGTTACTCGAGGTACAATGAGCAGTTCTTC.

The chain uses TRBV5-1 and TRBJ2-7; TRBD1 matches at 7 bases. In germline, CDR1 is SGHRS, CDR2 YFSETQ. The CDR3 has 16 amino acids. V lost 3 bases to trimming and J lost 0 bases; unmatched junction nucleotides: 9. CDR3 in DNA: TGCGCCAGCAGCTCGAGGACAGGCTGGAGCTCCTACGAGCAGTACTTC. Translating it yields CASSSRTGWSSYEQYF.

The genes are TRBV19 and TRBJ2-7; D call uncertain. This CDR3 is 14 amino acids long. Trimming took 6 bases from V and 0 from J, leaving 12 bases between them. Germline V gene sequence: CDR1 LNHDA, CDR2 SQIVND (reference sequence). The CDR3 coding sequence is TGTGCCAGTAGCCTCGTCGGAGCCTCCTACGAGCAGTACTTC. Encoded protein: CASSLVGASYEQYF.

The CDR3 DNA reads as TGTGCCAGCAGTGCCGCTACTCCCGCTGAGCAGTTCTTC. Its protein is CASSAATPAEQFF. The chain is built from TRBV25-1 and TRBJ2-1; D remains ambiguous. With 4 bases removed from V and 9 bases from J, the gap between germline ends came to 13 bases. CDR3 length: 13 amino acids. CDR1 and CDR2 from the germline V gene are MGHDK and SYGVNS.

V and J are TRBV4-1 and TRBJ2-7, with D hard to call. The V end was cut by 0 bases, the J end by 4 bases, with 7 bases between. Germline V gene data show CDR1 as MGHRA and CDR2 as YSYEKL. The CDR3 length is 13 residues. The CDR3 loop is CASSQEVRYEQYF. In DNA form, the CDR3 reads TGCGCCAGCAGCCAAGAGGTCAGATACGAGCAGTACTTC.

The CDR3 nucleotides read TGTGCCAGCAGCTTAGGAACGGGCAGGGAAGCAGGGTCTGGAAACACCATATATTTT. This encodes CASSLGTGREAGSGNTIYF. V is TRBV13 and J is TRBJ1-3; D may be TRBD1 (5 bases). Trimming removed 0 bases at V and 1 base at J, with 19 bases between. The length of the CDR3 is 19 residues. Germline lookup yields CDR1 PRHDT and CDR2 FYEKMQ (reference sequence).

The chain joins TRBV27 to TRBJ2-7, with D hard to call. V was trimmed by 5 bases and J by 3 bases, leaving 17 bases between them. CDR1 is MNHEY and CDR2 is SMNVEV in the germline V gene (reference sequence). The CDR3 is 15 residues long. In nucleotides, the CDR3 is TGTGCCAGCAGTCCCCGGCGAAGAACCGTCTACGAGCAGTACTTC. Translation gives CASSPRRRTVYEQYF.

V and J are TRBV11-2 and TRBJ2-1; 7 bases match TRBD1. Germline V CDR1 and CDR2: SGHAT, FQNNGV. The CDR3 spans 15 residues. Losses at the gene ends were 5 bases for V and 2 bases for J; bases not matched to a gene: 6. The CDR3 coding sequence is TGTGCCAGCAGCCAAGGGGGCGTCACCTACAATGAGCAGTTCTTC. As protein: CASSQGGVTYNEQFF.

This chain links TRBV11-2 with TRBJ1-2; tentative D call: TRBD1 (6 bases). The CDR3 sequence is 15 residues long. Germline CDR1 and CDR2: SGHAT and FQNNGV. Deletions cut 1 base from V and 8 bases from J, with 17 bases between. CDR3 amino acids: CASSLGEGGTLGYTF. The CDR3 DNA reads TGTGCCAGCAGCTTAGGAGAAGGGGGTACGTTAGGCTACACCTTC.